This TCR beta chain was obtained from a study of tissue T cells after allogeneic stem cell transplantation. Findings of the study overall: Few T cell clones were shared across patients, but motif clusters showed tissue-specific shared signatures. Blood and spleen captured only part of the tissue TCR repertoire.

Using immunoSEQ multiplex PCR, the repertoire was profiled, and TCRdb retains in-frame clones only, with some absent. The sample consists of 20,000 to 25,000 clones, just under 75% of them appearing once. Of note for this clone: Antigen unknown. The genes and germline here are from mouse.

Sequenced: spleen. This clonotype was obtained from a female BALB/c mouse in good health. The MHC haplotype recorded for the strain is H2-d.

The sequenced part of the CDR3 DNA is TGTGCCAGCAGTGGGGAGACAGGGTTTGGAAATACGCTCTAT. It yields the protein CASSGETGFGNTLY. The entire CDR3 protein is CASSGETGFGNTLYF. This sequence joins TRBV13-1 and TRBJ1-3; 7 bases are shared with TRBD1. The CDR3 end falls 1 residue outside the read, so it is completed with the germline J gene. CDR1 is NSHNY and CDR2 is SYGAGN in the germline V gene. There are 15 residues in the CDR3. V was clipped by 3 bases and J by 3 bases; unmatched bases: 6.